The 17 T cell receptor beta chains reported below all come from one sample, sequenced in a study of cytomegalovirus exposure and HLA in healthy donors. The repertoire was sequenced with immunoSEQ multiplex PCR; TCRdb's copy has only in-frame clones and lacks some. The profile shows approximately 200,000 clones, 84% of them singletons. Source material: PBMCs. Every receptor here comes from a man in his late teens or twenties in good health and CMV-seropositive.

The J gene is TRBJ2-3, the V gene TRBV2; 9 nucleotides align to TRBD2. The CDR3 is 16 residues long. The germline V gene encodes CDR1 SNHLY and CDR2 FYNNEI. The junction had 8 bases not matched to a gene; V was cut back by 3 bases and J by 4 bases. For the CDR3, the DNA is TGTGCCAGCAGTGAGGGGCTAGCGGGATGGGCAGATACGCAGTATTTT. This encodes CASSEGLAGWADTQYF.

This clone appeared a few times. Written as DNA, the CDR3 is TGTGCCAGCAGCCAAGCGACAACAGGGGGCACTGAAGCTTTCTTT. Translation gives CASSQATTGGTEAFF. The chain recombines TRBV4-2 with TRBJ1-1, with 8 bases fitting TRBD1. The CDR3 contains 15 residues. Germline V CDR1 and CDR2: LGHNA, YNFKEQ. J was trimmed by 4 bases and V by 1 base; bases with no gene match: 5.

The J gene is TRBJ2-7, the V gene TRBV10-3; D remains ambiguous. CDR3 size: 17 residues. V was clipped by 0 bases and J by 3 bases, with 18 bases between them. Looked up from germline, CDR1 is ENHRY and CDR2 is SYGVKD. In DNA form, the CDR3 reads TGTGCCATCAGTGAGTCCGGCGGATTTCTTGAGATCTACGAGCAGTACTTC. Translating it yields CAISESGGFLEIYEQYF.

The V gene is TRBV27, the J gene TRBJ1-1; D not certain. Germline V gene data show CDR1 as MNHEY and CDR2 as SMNVEV (reference sequence). V was shortened by 10 bases and J by 11 bases, with 17 bases between the two germline ends. There are 11 residues in the CDR3. CDR3 sequence reads: CATHRSSQAFF. CDR3 coding DNA: TGTGCCACCCATCGATCTTCTCAGGCTTTCTTT.

This clone was found a few times. This chain uses TRBV29-1 with TRBJ2-1; 9 bases map to TRBD1. This CDR3 region has 11 residues. J gave up 8 bases and V 7 bases, and 3 bases lay outside the gene matches. Germline V gene sequence: CDR1 SQVTM, CDR2 ANQGSEA. The DNA for the CDR3 is TGCAGCGCGGGACAGGGAGATGAGCAGTTCTTC. As protein: CSAGQGDEQFF.

The J gene is TRBJ2-1, the V gene TRBV10-3; TRBD1 matches 7 bases. The CDR3 runs 15 residues. In germline, CDR1 is ENHRY, CDR2 SYGVKD. Trimming removed 6 bases from V and 6 bases from J; junction bases left unmatched: 11. This chain's CDR3 is CAISPPTGDGNEQFF. The CDR3 coding sequence is TGTGCCATCAGCCCCCCAACAGGGGACGGCAATGAGCAGTTCTTC.

The genes are TRBV5-1 and TRBJ1-4, with 8 bases that match TRBD1. The J segment lost 3 bases and the V segment lost 0 bases, leaving 4 bases of the junction unmatched. Germline V gene lookup returns CDR1 SGHRS and CDR2 YFSETQ. The CDR3 contains 16 residues. CDR3: CASSLGRTGSNEKLFF. The CDR3 coding sequence is TGCGCCAGCAGCTTGGGGCGGACAGGGTCTAATGAAAAACTGTTTTTT.

The V and J genes are TRBV7-6 and TRBJ2-3; 9 positions agree with TRBD1. Per the germline V gene, CDR1 is SGHVS and CDR2 is FNYEAQ. The junction had 4 bases not matched to a gene; V was cut back by 5 bases and J by 1 base. There are 15 residues in the CDR3. This CDR3 is CASSRDRVGTDTQYF. The CDR3 region has the DNA TGTGCCAGCAGCCGGGACAGGGTCGGCACAGATACGCAGTATTTT. Using reference TRBV7-6 and TRBJ2-3 for the parts outside the CDR3, the full variable domain is GAGVSQSPRYKVTKRGQDVALRCDPISGHVSLYWYRQALGQGPEFLTYFNYEAQQDKSGLPNDRFSAERPEGSISTLTIQRTEQRDSAMYRCASSRDRVGTDTQYFGPGTRLTVL.

The CDR3 sequence is CASSLAGGGPYEQYF. The CDR3 bases are TGTGCCAGCAGCTTGGCGGGCGGGGGCCCCTACGAGCAGTACTTC. The chain recombines TRBV5-6 with TRBJ2-7, with D possibly matching TRBD2 (7 bases). The germline V and J ends were trimmed by 0 bases and 2 bases, with 12 bases remaining between them. The length of the CDR3 is 15 residues. The germline V gene has CDR1 SGHDT and CDR2 YYEEEE. Variable domain in full (rest from reference TRBV5-6 and TRBJ2-7): DAGVTQSPTHLIKTRGQQVTLRCSPKSGHDTVSWYQQALGQGPQFIFQYYEEEERQRGNFPDRFSGHQFPNYSSELNVNALLLGDSALYLCASSLAGGGPYEQYFGPGTRLTVT.

This chain links TRBV28 with TRBJ2-3; D may be TRBD1 (6 bases). This CDR3 spans 16 amino acids. Germline CDR1 reads MDHEN; CDR2 reads SYDVKM. V was pared by 11 bases and J by 0 bases, with 21 bases between. The DNA for the CDR3 is TGTGCCGGCTCTCCATCGGGGCAGGGGAGCACAGATACGCAGTATTTT. Its translation is CAGSPSGQGSTDTQYF.

The V call is TRBV11-2, the J call TRBJ2-5, with TRBD2 matching over 9 bases. This CDR3 has 18 amino acids. Germline V gene data show CDR1 as SGHAT and CDR2 as FQNNGV. The V gene end was trimmed by 2 bases and the J gene end by 1 base; junction bases not matched to a gene: 11. The CDR3 DNA reads as TGTGCCAGCAGCTTACAGGGAGCGGGAGGCACCATCCAAGAGACCCAGTACTTC. Translation: CASSLQGAGGTIQETQYF.

The chain has TRBV4-2 and TRBJ2-5; the D gene is possibly TRBD1 (6 bases). Trimming took off 4 bases at V and 1 base at J, with 13 bases between the two ends. This CDR3 spans 15 amino acids. CDR1 and CDR2 from the germline V gene are LGHNA and YNFKEQ. The CDR3 nucleotides read TGTGCCAGCAGCCGGGTTCAGGGGATCCAAGAGACCCAGTACTTC. This encodes CASSRVQGIQETQYF.

The chain uses TRBV7-8 and TRBJ1-2, with TRBD1 as a possible D gene (5 bases). Germline CDR1 is SGHVS and CDR2 is FQNEAQ. V gave up 1 base and J gave up 2 bases, with 11 bases separating them. The CDR3 loop spans 15 amino acids. CDR3 region: CASSLGQGENYGYTF. The CDR3, as DNA: TGTGCCAGCAGCTTAGGCCAGGGTGAGAACTATGGCTACACCTTC.

V is TRBV27 and J is TRBJ2-7, with D perhaps TRBD1 (6 bases). Per the germline V gene, CDR1 is MNHEY and CDR2 is SMNVEV (reference sequence). Trimming cost V 6 bases and J 4 bases, with 19 bases left between them. CDR3 length equals 15 residues. CDR3 DNA: TGTGCCAGCAGAGCCTATCCGACAGGAGTTTACGAGCAGTACTTC. Its protein is CASRAYPTGVYEQYF.

The chain links TRBV4-2 to TRBJ2-7; D ambiguous. This CDR3 has 17 residues. Germline loops: CDR1 LGHNA, CDR2 YNFKEQ. V dropped 7 bases and J dropped 3 bases, with 25 bases sitting between them. The CDR3 is CASIPYLTSDSVYEQYF. CDR3 nucleotides: TGTGCCAGCATCCCATACCTTACCAGCGATTCGGTCTACGAGCAGTACTTC.

J is TRBJ2-2 and V is TRBV28; D remains ambiguous. Germline CDR1 is MDHEN and CDR2 is SYDVKM. V gave up 5 bases and J gave up 3 bases, with 10 bases separating them. The CDR3 is made up of 14 amino acids. The CDR3 region is CASSTNQYTGELFF. CDR3 nucleotide sequence: TGTGCCAGCAGTACCAACCAGTACACCGGGGAGCTGTTTTTT.

This chain links TRBV5-6 with TRBJ1-1; tentatively, D is TRBD1 (6 bases). This CDR3 region has 16 residues. Trimming removed 0 bases from V and 3 bases from J, with 15 bases in between. CDR1 is SGHDT, CDR2 YYEEEE, per germline. The CDR3 DNA follows: TGTGCCAGCAGCTTGGTCAGGGGCCTCTCTGACACTGAAGCTTTCTTT. This encodes CASSLVRGLSDTEAFF.